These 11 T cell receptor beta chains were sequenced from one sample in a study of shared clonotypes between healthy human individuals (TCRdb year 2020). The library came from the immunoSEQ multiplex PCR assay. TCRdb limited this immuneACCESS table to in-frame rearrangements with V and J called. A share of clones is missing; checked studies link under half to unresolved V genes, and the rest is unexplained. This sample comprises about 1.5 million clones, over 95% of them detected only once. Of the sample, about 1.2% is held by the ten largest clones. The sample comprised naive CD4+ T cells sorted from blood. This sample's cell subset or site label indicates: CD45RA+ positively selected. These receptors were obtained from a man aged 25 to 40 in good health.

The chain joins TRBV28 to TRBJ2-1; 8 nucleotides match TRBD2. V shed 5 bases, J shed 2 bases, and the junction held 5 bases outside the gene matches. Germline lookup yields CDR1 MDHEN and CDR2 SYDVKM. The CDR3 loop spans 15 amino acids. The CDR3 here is CASSPIAGPYNEQFF. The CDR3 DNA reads TGTGCCAGCAGTCCCATAGCGGGGCCCTACAATGAGCAGTTCTTC.

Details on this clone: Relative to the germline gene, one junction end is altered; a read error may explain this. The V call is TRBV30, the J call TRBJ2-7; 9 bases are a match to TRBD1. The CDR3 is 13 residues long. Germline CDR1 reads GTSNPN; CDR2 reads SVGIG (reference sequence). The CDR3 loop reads CAWSVGTGKLNGF. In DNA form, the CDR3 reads TGTGCCTGGAGTGTCGGGACAGGGAAATTAAACGGATTC.

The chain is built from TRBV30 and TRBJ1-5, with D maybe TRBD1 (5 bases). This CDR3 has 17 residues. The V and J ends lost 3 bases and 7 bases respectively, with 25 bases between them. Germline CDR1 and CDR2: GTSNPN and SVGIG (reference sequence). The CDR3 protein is CAWSLRGAGLAVQPQHF. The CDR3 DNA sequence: TGTGCCTGGAGCTTACGCGGGGCAGGGCTAGCAGTACAGCCCCAGCATTTT.

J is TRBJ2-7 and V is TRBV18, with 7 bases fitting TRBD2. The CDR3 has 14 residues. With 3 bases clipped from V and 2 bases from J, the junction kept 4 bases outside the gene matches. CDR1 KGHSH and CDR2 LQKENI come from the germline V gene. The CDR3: CASSPRGGPYEQYF. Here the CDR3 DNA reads TGTGCCAGCTCACCGCGCGGGGGTCCCTACGAGCAGTACTTC.

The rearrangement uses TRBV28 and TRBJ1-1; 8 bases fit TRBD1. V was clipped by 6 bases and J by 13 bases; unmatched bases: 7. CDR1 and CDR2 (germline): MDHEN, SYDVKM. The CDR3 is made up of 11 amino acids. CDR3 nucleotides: TGTGCCAGCAGCTACGGACAGGGCGGTTTCTTT. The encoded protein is CASSYGQGGFF.

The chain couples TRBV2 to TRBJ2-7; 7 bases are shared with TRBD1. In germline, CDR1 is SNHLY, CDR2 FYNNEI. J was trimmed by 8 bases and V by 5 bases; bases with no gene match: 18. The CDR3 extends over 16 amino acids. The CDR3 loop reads CASSLDTGQNLRKQYF. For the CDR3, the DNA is TGTGCCAGCAGTCTTGATACGGGACAGAACCTACGGAAGCAGTACTTC.

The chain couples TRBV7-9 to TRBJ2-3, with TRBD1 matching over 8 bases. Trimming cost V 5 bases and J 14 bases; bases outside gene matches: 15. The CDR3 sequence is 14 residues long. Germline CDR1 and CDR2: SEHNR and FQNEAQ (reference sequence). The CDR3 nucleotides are TGTGCCAGCAGCCCCCGTACCGGGACAGGTAGTCGGTATTTT. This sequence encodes CASSPRTGTGSRYF.

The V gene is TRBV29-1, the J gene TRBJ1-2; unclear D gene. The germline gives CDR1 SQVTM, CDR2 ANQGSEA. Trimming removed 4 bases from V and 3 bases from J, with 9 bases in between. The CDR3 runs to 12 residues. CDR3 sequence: CSVGTGDYGYTF. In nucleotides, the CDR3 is TGCAGCGTTGGGACGGGTGACTATGGCTACACCTTC.

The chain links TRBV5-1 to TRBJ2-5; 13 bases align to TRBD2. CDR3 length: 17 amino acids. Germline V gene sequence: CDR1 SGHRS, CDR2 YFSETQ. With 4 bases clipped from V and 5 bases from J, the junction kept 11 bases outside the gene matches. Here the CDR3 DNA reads TGCGCCAGCAGCCTCGGCGGGACTAGCGGGACGGGGGAGACCCAGTACTTC. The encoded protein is CASSLGGTSGTGETQYF.

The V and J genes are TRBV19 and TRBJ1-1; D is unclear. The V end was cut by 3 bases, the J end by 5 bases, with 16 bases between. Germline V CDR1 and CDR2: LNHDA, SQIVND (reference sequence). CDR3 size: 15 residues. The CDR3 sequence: CASSMQVGWRTEAFF. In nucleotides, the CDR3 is TGTGCCAGTAGTATGCAGGTAGGGTGGCGAACTGAAGCTTTCTTT.

The CDR3 sequence: CASSLSASGAYNEQFF. CDR3 DNA: TGTGCCAGCAGCTTAAGTGCTAGCGGGGCTTACAATGAGCAGTTCTTC. The chain joins TRBV7-2 to TRBJ2-1; 9 bases are shared with TRBD2. The CDR3 totals 16 residues. The V gene's germline CDR1 is SGHTA and CDR2 FQGNSA. V was pared by 2 bases and J by 4 bases, with 6 bases of the junction left unmatched.